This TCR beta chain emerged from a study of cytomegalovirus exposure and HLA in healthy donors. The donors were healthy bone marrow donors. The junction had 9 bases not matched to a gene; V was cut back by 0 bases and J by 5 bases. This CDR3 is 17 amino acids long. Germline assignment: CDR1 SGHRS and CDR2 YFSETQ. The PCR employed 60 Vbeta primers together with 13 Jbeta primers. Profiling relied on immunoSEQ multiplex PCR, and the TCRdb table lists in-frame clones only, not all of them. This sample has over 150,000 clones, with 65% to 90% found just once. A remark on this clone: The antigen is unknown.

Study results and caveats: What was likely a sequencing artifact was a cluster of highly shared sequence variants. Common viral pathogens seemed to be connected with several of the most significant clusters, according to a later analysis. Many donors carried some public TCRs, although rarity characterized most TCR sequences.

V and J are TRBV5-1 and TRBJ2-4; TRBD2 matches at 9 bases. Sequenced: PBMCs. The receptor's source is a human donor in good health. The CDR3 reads CASSLDAGGGGQNIQYF. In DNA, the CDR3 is TGCGCCAGCAGCTTGGATGCGGGCGGGGGGGGGCAAAACATTCAGTACTTC.